These 31 T cell receptor beta chains were sequenced from one sample in a study of blood T cells in healthy people across ages. A sample-barcoded 5' primer and a J-beta primer mix were used in a second PCR of roughly 7 to 12 cycles. TCRdb passed the 5' RACE reads through MiXCR, listing each CDR3 protein once. The profile shows 1.2 million to 1.5 million distinct CDR3 sequences, roughly 45% of them singletons. Sequences were obtained from blood. The receptors shown here come from a young woman in good health.

Regarding this clonotype: One end of the junction fails to match germline, which may point to a read error. The chain recombines TRBV15 with TRBJ1-2; unclear D gene. This CDR3 has 16 residues. CDR1 LNHNV and CDR2 YYDKDF come from the germline V gene (reference sequence). The CDR3 loop is CAASSPPNAPRRGYTF. The CDR3 DNA follows: TGTGCCGCCAGCTCCCCCCCAAACGCGCCAAGGAGGGGCTACACCTTC.

This clonotype has only a few counts. The chain links TRBV11-2 to TRBJ2-6; D is uncertain. The germline V gene encodes CDR1 SGHAT and CDR2 FQNNGV. This CDR3 comprises 14 residues. V lost 10 bases and J lost 4, with 14 bases in between. CDR3 sequence (DNA): TGTGCCACACCTGGGATATCCGGGGCCAACGTCCTGACTTTC. Translation: CATPGISGANVLTF.

On this clonotype: The junction does not match germline at one end; this may be a read error. The chain couples TRBV5-1 to TRBJ2-3; 7 nucleotides line up with TRBD2. The CDR3 runs to 16 residues. Germline loops: CDR1 SGHRS, CDR2 YFSETQ. The CDR3 region is CARSLAVGGSADTQYF. The CDR3 DNA follows: TGCGCCCGCAGCTTGGCCGTGGGGGGGAGCGCAGATACGCAGTATTTT.

The CDR3 sequence: CATRGADMNTEAFF. DNA for the CDR3: TGTGCCACCCGCGGGGCAGATATGAACACTGAAGCTTTCTTT. The V call is TRBV10-3, the J call TRBJ1-1, with a tentative D call TRBD1 (5 bases). CDR3 size: 14 residues. The V end lost 10 bases, the J end lost 0 bases, and 15 bases lay between the germline ends. Germline V gene lookup returns CDR1 ENHRY and CDR2 SYGVKD.

This clonotype occurred a few times. The chain is built from TRBV29-1 and TRBJ2-7, with 11 bases lining up with TRBD2. From germline, CDR1 is SQVTM and CDR2 ANQGSEA. The CDR3 spans 14 residues. V was clipped by 6 bases and J by 5 bases; unmatched bases: 9. DNA of the CDR3: TGCAGCGTCCTTAGACTAGCGGGGCAGCACGAGCAGTACTTC. Protein sequence: CSVLRLAGQHEQYF.

This sequence joins TRBV12-3 or TRBV12-4 and TRBJ2-5, with TRBD2 matching 7 bases. This CDR3 comprises 16 residues. V shed 6 bases and J 11 bases; nucleotides not matched to a gene: 21. The CDR3 DNA reads TGTGCCAGCAGCCCCCCCGGATGGGGGGGGGTAAATGAGCAGTACTTC. Translated, it gives CASSPPGWGGVNEQYF.

This clonotype has a single count. The genes are TRBV3-1 and TRBJ2-2, with a tentative D call TRBD2 (6 bases). Trimming took off 5 bases at V and 4 bases at J, with 14 bases between the two ends. The CDR3 has 15 residues. The germline V gene encodes CDR1 LGHDT and CDR2 YNNKEL (reference sequence). As DNA, the CDR3 is TGTGCCAGCAGCTATCACGGGGGAACCACCGGGGAGCTGTTTTTT. It codes for CASSYHGGTTGELFF.

This rearrangement joins TRBV20-1 to TRBJ2-7; TRBD2 aligns across 12 bases. This CDR3 is 17 amino acids long. From germline, CDR1 is DFQATT and CDR2 SNEGSKA (reference sequence). The V and J ends lost 5 bases and 0 bases, in that order; junction bases with no gene match: 11. This chain's CDR3 is CSAPNLASGGDSYEQYF. CDR3 nucleotides: TGCAGTGCTCCAAACCTTGCTAGCGGGGGGGACTCCTACGAGCAGTACTTC.

V usage is TRBV5-4 and J usage is TRBJ2-5, with 10 nucleotides matching TRBD2. Germline V gene sequence: CDR1 SGHNT, CDR2 YYREEE (reference sequence). V was clipped by 4 bases and J by 4 bases; unmatched bases: 10. CDR3 length: 16 residues. The CDR3: CASSLPGTSERETQYF. CDR3 bases: TGTGCCAGCAGCCTACCCGGGACTAGCGAGAGAGAGACCCAGTACTTC.

The V call is TRBV2, the J call TRBJ2-7, with 8 bases lining up with TRBD1. Germline V lookup: CDR1 SNHLY, CDR2 FYNNEI. The ends lost 4 bases at V and 5 bases at J; junction bases unmatched: 4. The CDR3 covers 13 residues. DNA for the CDR3: TGTGCCAGCAGTGTGGACAGGGAAAACGAGCAGTACTTC. Protein sequence: CASSVDRENEQYF.

This clonotype has more than one count but fewer than ten. This chain joins TRBV9 and TRBJ1-2; 7 nucleotides align to TRBD1. The germline gives CDR1 SGDLS, CDR2 YYNGEE. The CDR3 loop spans 14 amino acids. The J segment lost 8 bases and the V segment lost 0 bases, leaving 7 bases of the junction unmatched. As DNA, the CDR3 is TGTGCCAGCAGCGTAGCCAGCAAACAGGGGGGCTACACCTTC. Translated, it gives CASSVASKQGGYTF.

The chain links TRBV5-1 to TRBJ2-1; TRBD1 aligns across 12 bases. V was pared by 4 bases and J by 8 bases, with 7 bases of the junction left unmatched. This CDR3 is built from 15 residues. CDR1 is SGHRS, CDR2 YFSETQ, per germline. The CDR3 DNA follows: TGCGCCAGCAGCCCGGGGACAGGGGGCAGCTATGAGCAGTTCTTC. Translating gives CASSPGTGGSYEQFF.

The genes are TRBV5-1 and TRBJ1-1; 7 positions match TRBD1. CDR3 length: 16 amino acids. The germline V gene encodes CDR1 SGHRS and CDR2 YFSETQ. V gave up 2 bases and J gave up 4 bases; unmatched junction bases: 11. This CDR3 reads CASSFSGTAGGTEAFF. The CDR3 DNA reads TGCGCCAGCAGCTTTTCCGGGACAGCCGGGGGCACTGAAGCTTTCTTT.

This clonotype came up a few times. V is TRBV20-1 and J is TRBJ2-1, with 11 bases identical to TRBD2. The CDR3 extends over 14 amino acids. Germline V CDR1 and CDR2: DFQATT, SNEGSKA (reference sequence). V shed 5 bases and J 8 bases; nucleotides not matched to a gene: 8. The CDR3 protein is CSAFRLAGRDEQFF. Here the CDR3 DNA reads TGCAGTGCTTTCCGACTAGCGGGACGGGATGAGCAGTTCTTC.

Note on this clonotype: It may be a read error: a sequence one base away is much more abundant. This chain links TRBV5-1 with TRBJ2-1, with no clear D. V was trimmed by 4 bases and J by 2 bases, leaving 10 bases between them. The V gene's germline CDR1 is SGHRS and CDR2 YFSETQ. The CDR3 runs to 14 residues. Here the CDR3 reads CASSVQQTYNEQFF. The CDR3 DNA reads as TGCGCCAGCAGCGTGCAACAAACCTACAATGAGCAGTTCTTC.

This clonotype was found a few times. The genes are TRBV5-6 and TRBJ2-2; 7 positions match TRBD1. Trimming at V came to 0 bases and at J to 6 bases, leaving 5 bases not matched to a gene. The CDR3 is made up of 15 amino acids. In germline, CDR1 is SGHDT, CDR2 YYEEEE. The CDR3, as DNA: TGTGCCAGCAGCTTGGTTACAGGGGTACCCGGGGAGCTGTTTTTT. This sequence encodes CASSLVTGVPGELFF.

A few counts support this clonotype. V usage is TRBV20-1 and J usage is TRBJ2-5; maybe TRBD1 (5 bases). Trimming removed 4 bases from V and 2 bases from J, with 8 bases in between. Germline-derived CDR1 and CDR2 are DFQATT and SNEGSKA (reference sequence). CDR3 length equals 12 residues. This CDR3 reads CSATDSQETQYF. The CDR3 nucleotides read TGCAGTGCTACTGACAGTCAAGAGACCCAGTACTTC.

On this clonotype: The junction departs from the called germline gene at one end, perhaps through a read error. CDR3 nucleotide sequence: TGTGCCAGCAGTTTGGCCGACGGCTACTATGACTACACCTTC. Its translation: CASSLADGYYDYTF. The V gene is TRBV12-3 or TRBV12-4, the J gene TRBJ1-2; D is unresolved. The CDR3 length is 14 residues.

V is TRBV20-1 and J is TRBJ1-2, with D tentatively TRBD1 (5 bases). Germline CDR1 DFQATT, CDR2 SNEGSKA (reference sequence). The V and J ends lost 0 bases and 5 bases respectively, with 10 bases between them. The CDR3 contains 13 residues. The CDR3 spells CSAREWAGYGYTF. DNA of the CDR3: TGCAGTGCTAGAGAATGGGCAGGGTATGGCTACACCTTC.

The gene calls are TRBV20-1 and TRBJ2-3, with D possibly being TRBD2 (6 bases). CDR3 size: 15 residues. V lost 2 bases, J lost 3 bases, and 15 bases lay in between. CDR1 is DFQATT and CDR2 is SNEGSKA in the germline V gene (reference sequence). CDR3 nucleotide sequence: TGCAGTGCTAGATTCGAGAGGGCGGGGACAGATACGCAGTATTTT. The encoded protein is CSARFERAGTDTQYF.

The chain is built from TRBV7-8 and TRBJ2-7, with D possibly being TRBD1 (5 bases). Trimming left V 5 bases short and J 0 bases short, with 11 bases between. This CDR3 has 14 residues. The germline CDR1 and CDR2 sequences are SGHVS and FQNEAQ. CDR3 nucleotide sequence: TGTGCCAGCAGCCCGTTGACAGCCTCCTACGAGCAGTACTTC. It codes for CASSPLTASYEQYF.

The chain is built from TRBV6-5 and TRBJ2-2; TRBD1 is a possible D gene (6 bases). Trimming took off 4 bases at V and 5 bases at J, with 14 bases between the two ends. The CDR3 contains 15 residues. Germline values: CDR1 MNHEY, CDR2 SVGAGI. The CDR3 region has the DNA TGTGCCAGCAGTTTAAACAGGGTTGGGACCGGGGAGCTGTTTTTT. Translating gives CASSLNRVGTGELFF.

In its sample, this clonotype was seen a few times. V usage is TRBV11-2 and J usage is TRBJ2-4; D assignment may be TRBD1 or TRBD2 (5 bases each). The CDR3 is 15 amino acids. With 5 bases removed from V and 2 bases from J, the gap between germline ends came to 13 bases. Germline loops: CDR1 SGHAT, CDR2 FQNNGV. DNA for the CDR3: TGTGCCAGCAGCCCTCCCGAGGGGCCCAAAAACATTCAGTACTTC. Translating gives CASSPPEGPKNIQYF.

The chain couples TRBV9 to TRBJ1-2, with 7 nucleotides matching TRBD1. The trim removed 3 bases at V and 4 bases at J, leaving 15 bases unmatched. This CDR3 contains 17 residues. Germline assignment: CDR1 SGDLS and CDR2 YYNGEE. The CDR3 reads CASSGTRTGEVGYGYTF. The CDR3 region has the DNA TGTGCCAGCAGCGGAACGAGGACAGGTGAAGTGGGCTATGGCTACACCTTC.

The rearrangement links TRBV5-1 to TRBJ2-3; 13 bases are shared with TRBD2. V lost 4 bases, J lost 2 bases, and 7 bases stayed unmatched. Germline assignment: CDR1 SGHRS and CDR2 YFSETQ. The CDR3 runs 17 residues. This CDR3 is CASSPGTSGTPTDTQYF. Written as DNA, the CDR3 is TGCGCCAGCAGCCCCGGGACTAGCGGGACTCCCACAGATACGCAGTATTTT.

The sample holds a few counts of this clonotype. This chain connects TRBV20-1 to TRBJ2-5, with D perhaps assigned TRBD1 or TRBD2 (5 bases each). Germline lookup yields CDR1 DFQATT and CDR2 SNEGSKA (reference sequence). This CDR3 has 12 amino acids. The V end was cut by 3 bases, the J end by 3 bases, with 8 bases between. This CDR3 is CSARGVKETQYF. CDR3 in DNA: TGCAGTGCTAGGGGGGTGAAAGAGACCCAGTACTTC.

J is TRBJ1-4 and V is TRBV7-2, with D tentatively TRBD1 (6 bases). V gave up 0 bases and J gave up 2 bases, with 7 bases separating them. This CDR3 is 15 amino acids long. Per the germline V gene, CDR1 is SGHTA and CDR2 is FQGNSA. CDR3 nucleotide sequence: TGTGCCAGCAGCTTAGCCAGGGGCACTAATGAAAAACTGTTTTTT. This encodes CASSLARGTNEKLFF. The full variable domain, completed using reference TRBV7-2 and TRBJ1-4, is GAGVSQSPSNKVTEKGKDVELRCDPISGHTALYWYRQSLGQGLEFLIYFQGNSAPDKSGLPSDRFSAERTGGSVSTLTIQRTQQEDSAVYLCASSLARGTNEKLFFGSGTQLSVL.

This clonotype was seen only a few times. J is TRBJ2-6 and V is TRBV28; possible D gene TRBD1, 6 bases. The germline V gene encodes CDR1 MDHEN and CDR2 SYDVKM. With 3 bases removed from V and 0 bases from J, the gap between germline ends came to 9 bases. The CDR3 is 16 amino acids. CDR3 protein: CASSFGGRSGANVLTF. The CDR3 nucleotides are TGTGCCAGCAGTTTTGGGGGCCGCTCTGGGGCCAACGTCCTGACTTTC.

Of note for this clonotype: Mismatch with germline at one junction end may stem from a read error. The V gene is TRBV7-9, the J gene TRBJ2-5, with 7 bases lining up with TRBD1. From germline, CDR1 is SEHNR and CDR2 FQNEAQ (reference sequence). CDR3 length: 17 amino acids. This CDR3 is CASSLATGLLYQETRYF. The CDR3 DNA follows: TGTGCCAGCAGCTTAGCGACAGGGTTGCTCTACCAAGAGACCCGGTACTTC.

This clonotype has only one observation. This chain joins TRBV4-1 and TRBJ2-1; 8 bases match TRBD2. V dropped 1 base and J dropped 13; count of bases not matched to a gene: 18. CDR1 is MGHRA and CDR2 is YSYEKL in the germline V gene. The CDR3 has 17 amino acids. The CDR3 spells CASSQGPRLAGSEGQFF. DNA of the CDR3: TGCGCCAGCAGCCAAGGGCCCAGGCTAGCGGGCTCCGAGGGTCAGTTCTTC.

This clonotype has a handful of counts. The chain couples TRBV20-1 to TRBJ2-2; D is unresolved. The germline CDR1 and CDR2 sequences are DFQATT and SNEGSKA (reference sequence). Trimming removed 6 bases from V and 6 bases from J, with 8 bases in between. The CDR3 runs 11 residues. CDR3 sequence: CSAVSPGELFF. The CDR3 DNA sequence: TGCAGTGCGGTCTCTCCCGGGGAGCTGTTTTTT.